These T cell receptor beta chains were read from a single sample in a study of tumor-infiltrating lymphocytes in localized non-small cell lung cancer. Clones were sequenced by immunoSEQ multiplex PCR, and TCRdb holds only the in-frame ones, with some missing. The repertoire consists of some 15,000 clones, with 73% occurring once and the leading ten covering more than 3.5%. Sample: lung tumor tissue. Source of these receptors: a human donor with non-small cell lung cancer. CDR3s include the opening cysteine and the closing phenylalanine or tryptophan. The order of the fields is V gene, CDR3 protein.

TRBV5-1,CASSPGGGAGANVLTF
TRBV9,CASSVGTASSGNTIYF
TRBV2,CASDATGTEAFF
TRBV11-1,CASSFATVTYEQYF
TRBV18,CASSRTTNEKLFF
TRBV28,CACGRAESTEAFF
TRBV5-1,CASSDSSGERGIQYF
TRBV4-2,CASSQSQQAQTQYF
TRBV30,CAWSLRQANGGYTF
TRBV19,CASSYRTGELFF
TRBV18,CASSLQGPGYEQYF
TRBV7-3,CASSWGGRDTQYF
TRBV7-9,CASSRDLNSPLHF
TRBV7-9,CASSLVNPGAGGYTF
TRBV28,CASSLWGLGDNEQFF
TRBV11-2,CASSPSIAGFSYEQYF